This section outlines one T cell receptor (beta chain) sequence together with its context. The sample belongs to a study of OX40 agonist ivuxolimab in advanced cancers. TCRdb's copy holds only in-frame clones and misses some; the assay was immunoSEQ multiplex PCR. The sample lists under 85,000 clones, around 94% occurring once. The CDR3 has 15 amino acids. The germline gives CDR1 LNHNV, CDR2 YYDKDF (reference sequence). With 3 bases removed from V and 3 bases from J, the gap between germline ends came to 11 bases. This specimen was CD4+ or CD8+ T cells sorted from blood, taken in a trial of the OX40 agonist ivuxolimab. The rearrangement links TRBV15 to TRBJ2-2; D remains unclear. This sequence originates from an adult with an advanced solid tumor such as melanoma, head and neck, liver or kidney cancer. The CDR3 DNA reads TGTGCCACCAGCAGGGACCGGTTCGACACCGGGGAGCTGTTTTTT. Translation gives CATSRDRFDTGELFF. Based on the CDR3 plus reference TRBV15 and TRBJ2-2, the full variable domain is DAMVIQNPRYQVTQFGKPVTLSCSQTLNHNVMYWYQQKSSQAPKLLFHYYDKDFNNEADTPDNFQSRRPNTSFCFLDIRSPGLGDTAMYLCATSRDRFDTGELFFGEGSRLTVL.